This paragraph reports one TCR beta chain. The antigen is not known. Repertoires were generated with immunoSEQ multiplex PCR, while TCRdb's copy carries only in-frame clones and drops some. The sample has tens of thousands of clones; more than 70% are singletons. PBMCs were cryopreserved, and roughly 1.9 micrograms of genomic DNA from them went into TCR beta libraries. This entry comes from a study of cytotoxic CD8 clonotypes in ibrutinib-treated CLL. Across the study: The patients comprised about a dozen relapsed/refractory and around 14 treatment-naive cases, under 18 IGHV unmutated. Timing of response sample collection was a median roughly twelve months after treatment start, with a range of 6 to 36. Findings of the study overall: Samples from sustained-remission and progressing patients were taken at different times.

Sequenced material: PBMCs, taken before ibrutinib treatment. The clonotype originates from a human donor with chronic lymphocytic leukemia.

The CDR3 nucleotides are TGCGCCAGCAGCCCCTTGGGACAGCGGGCGGTGGGCGAGCAGTACTTC. This encodes CASSPLGQRAVGEQYF. The chain is built from TRBV4-1 and TRBJ2-7, with D possibly TRBD1 on 7 matching bases. The CDR3 totals 16 residues. V was pared by 4 bases and J by 6 bases, with 22 bases between. The V gene's germline CDR1 is MGHRA and CDR2 YSYEKL.